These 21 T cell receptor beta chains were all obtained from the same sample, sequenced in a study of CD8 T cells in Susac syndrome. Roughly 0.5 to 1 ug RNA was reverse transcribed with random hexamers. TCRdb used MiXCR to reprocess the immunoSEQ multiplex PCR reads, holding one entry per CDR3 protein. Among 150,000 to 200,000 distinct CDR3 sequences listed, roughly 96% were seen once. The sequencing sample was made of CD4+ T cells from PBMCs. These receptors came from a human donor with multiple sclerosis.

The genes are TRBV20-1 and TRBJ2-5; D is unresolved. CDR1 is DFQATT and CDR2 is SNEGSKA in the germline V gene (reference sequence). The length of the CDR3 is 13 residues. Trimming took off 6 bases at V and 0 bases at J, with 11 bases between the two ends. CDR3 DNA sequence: TGCAGTGCCCTAACCGTGCACCAAGAGACCCAGTACTTC. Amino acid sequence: CSALTVHQETQYF.

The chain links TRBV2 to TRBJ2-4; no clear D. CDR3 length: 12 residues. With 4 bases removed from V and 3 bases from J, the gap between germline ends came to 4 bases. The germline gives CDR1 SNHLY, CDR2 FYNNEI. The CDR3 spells CASSVGKNIQYF. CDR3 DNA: TGTGCCAGCAGTGTTGGCAAAAACATTCAGTACTTC.

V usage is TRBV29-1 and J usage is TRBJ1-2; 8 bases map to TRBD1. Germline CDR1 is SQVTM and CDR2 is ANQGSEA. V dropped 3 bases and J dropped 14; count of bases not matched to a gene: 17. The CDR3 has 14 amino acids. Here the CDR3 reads CSVDQLMAGGETTF. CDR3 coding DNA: TGCAGCGTTGACCAATTAATGGCAGGGGGCGAGACGACCTTC.

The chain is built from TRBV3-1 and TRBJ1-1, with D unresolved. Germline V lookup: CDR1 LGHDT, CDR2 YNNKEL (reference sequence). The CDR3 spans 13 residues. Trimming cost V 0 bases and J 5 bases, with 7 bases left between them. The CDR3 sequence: CASSQEGETEAFF. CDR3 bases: TGTGCCAGCAGCCAAGAAGGAGAGACTGAAGCTTTCTTT. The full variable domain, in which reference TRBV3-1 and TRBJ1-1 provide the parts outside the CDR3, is DTAVSQTPKYLVTQMGNDKSIKCEQNLGHDTMYWYKQDSKKFLKIMFSYNNKELIINETVPNRFSPKSPDKAHLNLHINSLELGDSAVYFCASSQEGETEAFFGQGTRLTVV.

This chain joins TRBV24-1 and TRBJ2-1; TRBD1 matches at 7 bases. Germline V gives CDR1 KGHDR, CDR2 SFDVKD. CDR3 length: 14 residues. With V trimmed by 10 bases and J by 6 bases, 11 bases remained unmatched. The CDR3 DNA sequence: TGTGCCACTAGTAGAGGGGGCGTATTCAATGAGCAGTTCTTC. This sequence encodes CATSRGGVFNEQFF.

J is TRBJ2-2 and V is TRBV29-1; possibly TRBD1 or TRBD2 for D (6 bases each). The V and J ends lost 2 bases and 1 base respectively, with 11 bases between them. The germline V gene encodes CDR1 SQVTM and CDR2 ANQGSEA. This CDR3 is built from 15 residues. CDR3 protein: CSVEKAGQNTGELFF. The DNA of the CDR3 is TGCAGCGTTGAAAAGGCGGGACAGAACACCGGGGAGCTGTTTTTT.

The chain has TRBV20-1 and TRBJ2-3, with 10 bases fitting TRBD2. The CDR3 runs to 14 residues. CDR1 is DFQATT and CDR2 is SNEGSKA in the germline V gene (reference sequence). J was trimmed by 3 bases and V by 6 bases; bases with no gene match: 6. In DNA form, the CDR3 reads TGCAGTGCCGTAGCGGGGGGTGGAACAGATACGCAGTATTTT. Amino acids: CSAVAGGGTDTQYF.

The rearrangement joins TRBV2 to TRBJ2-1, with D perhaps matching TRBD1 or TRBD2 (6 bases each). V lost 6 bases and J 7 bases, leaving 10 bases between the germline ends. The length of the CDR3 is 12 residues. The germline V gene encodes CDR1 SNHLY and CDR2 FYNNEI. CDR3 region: CASREGENEQFF. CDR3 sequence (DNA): TGTGCCAGCAGGGAGGGGGAGAATGAGCAGTTCTTC.

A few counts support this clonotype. The CDR3: CASSQTSDTGELFF. The CDR3, as DNA: TGTGCCAGCAGCCAGACTAGCGACACCGGGGAGCTGTTTTTT. The V call is TRBV12-3 or TRBV12-4, the J call TRBJ2-2; 8 bases map to TRBD2. This CDR3 contains 14 residues. Losses at the gene ends were 6 bases for V and 3 bases for J; bases not matched to a gene: 3.

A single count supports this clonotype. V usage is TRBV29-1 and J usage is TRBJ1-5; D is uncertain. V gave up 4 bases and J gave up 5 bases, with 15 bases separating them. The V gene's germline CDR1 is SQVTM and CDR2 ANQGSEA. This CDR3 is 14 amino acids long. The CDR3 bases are TGCAGCGTTGGAATGGGGTCGGTCGATCAGCCCCAGCATTTT. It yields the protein CSVGMGSVDQPQHF.

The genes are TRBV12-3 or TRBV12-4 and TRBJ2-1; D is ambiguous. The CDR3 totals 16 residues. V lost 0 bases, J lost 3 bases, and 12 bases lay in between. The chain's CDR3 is CASSLALGYGYNEQFF. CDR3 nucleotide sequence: TGTGCCAGCAGTTTAGCGCTAGGTTACGGCTACAATGAGCAGTTCTTC.

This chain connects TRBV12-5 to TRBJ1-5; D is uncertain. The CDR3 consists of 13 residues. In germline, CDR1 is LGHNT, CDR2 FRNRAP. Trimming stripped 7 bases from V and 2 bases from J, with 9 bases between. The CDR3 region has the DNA TGTGCTAGTGCCCCCGATGGCAATCAGCCCCAGCATTTT. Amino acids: CASAPDGNQPQHF. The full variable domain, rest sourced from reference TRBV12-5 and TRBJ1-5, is DARVTQTPRHKVTEMGQEVTMRCQPILGHNTVFWYRQTMMQGLELLAYFRNRAPLDDSGMPKDRFSAEMPDATLATLKIQPSEPRDSAVYFCASAPDGNQPQHFGDGTRLSIL.

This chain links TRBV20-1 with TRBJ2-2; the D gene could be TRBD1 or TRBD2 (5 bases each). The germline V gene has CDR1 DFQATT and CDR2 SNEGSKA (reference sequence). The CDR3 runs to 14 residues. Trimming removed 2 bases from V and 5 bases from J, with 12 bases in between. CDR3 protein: CSARQPGGTGELFF. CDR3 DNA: TGCAGTGCTAGACAGCCTGGGGGTACCGGGGAGCTGTTTTTT.

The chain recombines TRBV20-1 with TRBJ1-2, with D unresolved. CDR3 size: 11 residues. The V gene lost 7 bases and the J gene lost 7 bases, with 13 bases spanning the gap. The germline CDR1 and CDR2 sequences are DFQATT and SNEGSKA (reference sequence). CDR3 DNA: TGCAGTGTCCGTTGGTTGGGTGGCTACACCTTC. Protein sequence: CSVRWLGGYTF.

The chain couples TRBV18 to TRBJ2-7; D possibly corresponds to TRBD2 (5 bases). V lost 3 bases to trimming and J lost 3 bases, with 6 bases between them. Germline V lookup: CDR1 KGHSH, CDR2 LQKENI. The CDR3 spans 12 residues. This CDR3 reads CASSPEVYEQYF. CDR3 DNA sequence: TGTGCCAGCTCACCGGAGGTCTACGAGCAGTACTTC.

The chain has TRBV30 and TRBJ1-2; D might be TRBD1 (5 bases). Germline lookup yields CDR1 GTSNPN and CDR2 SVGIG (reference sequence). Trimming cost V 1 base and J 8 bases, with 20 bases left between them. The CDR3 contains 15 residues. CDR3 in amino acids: CAWSAQIEDTGGYTF. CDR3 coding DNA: TGTGCCTGGAGTGCACAGATTGAGGACACGGGGGGCTACACCTTC.

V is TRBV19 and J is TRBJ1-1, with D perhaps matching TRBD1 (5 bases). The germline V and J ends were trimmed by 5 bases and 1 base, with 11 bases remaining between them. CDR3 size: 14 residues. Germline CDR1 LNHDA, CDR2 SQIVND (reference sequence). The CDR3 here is CASSVGRANTEAFF. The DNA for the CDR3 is TGTGCCAGTAGTGTGGGACGGGCGAACACTGAAGCTTTCTTT.

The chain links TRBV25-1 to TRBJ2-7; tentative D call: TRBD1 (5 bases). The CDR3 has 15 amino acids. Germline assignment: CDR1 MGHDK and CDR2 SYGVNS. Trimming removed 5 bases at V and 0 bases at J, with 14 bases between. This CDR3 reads CASSPWGRSSYEQYF. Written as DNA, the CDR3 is TGTGCCAGCAGTCCCTGGGGCAGGAGCTCCTACGAGCAGTACTTC.

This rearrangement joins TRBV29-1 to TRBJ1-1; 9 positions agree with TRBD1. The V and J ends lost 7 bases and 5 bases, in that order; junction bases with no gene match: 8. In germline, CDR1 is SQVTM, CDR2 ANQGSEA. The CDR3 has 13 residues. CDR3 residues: CSGFGQGKTEAFF. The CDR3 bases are TGCAGCGGATTTGGACAGGGGAAGACTGAAGCTTTCTTT. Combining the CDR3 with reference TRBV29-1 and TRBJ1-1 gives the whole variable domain SAVISQKPSRDICQRGTSLTIQCQVDSQVTMMFWYRQQPGQSLTLIATANQGSEATYESGFVIDKFPISRPNLTFSTLTVSNMSPEDSSIYLCSGFGQGKTEAFFGQGTRLTVV.

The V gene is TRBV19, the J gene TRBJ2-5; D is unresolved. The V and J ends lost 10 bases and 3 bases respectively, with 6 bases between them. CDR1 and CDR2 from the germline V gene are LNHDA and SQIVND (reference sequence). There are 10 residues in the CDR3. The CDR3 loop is CATKKETQYF. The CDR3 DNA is TGTGCCACGAAGAAAGAGACCCAGTACTTC.

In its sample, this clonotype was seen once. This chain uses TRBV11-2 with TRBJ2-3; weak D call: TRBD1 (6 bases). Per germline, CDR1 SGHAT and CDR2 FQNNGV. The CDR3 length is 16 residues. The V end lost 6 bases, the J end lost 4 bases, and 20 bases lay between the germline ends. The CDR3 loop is CASRGRGAQGSDTQYF. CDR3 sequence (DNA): TGTGCCAGCAGGGGTAGAGGCGCGCAGGGGTCAGATACGCAGTATTTT.